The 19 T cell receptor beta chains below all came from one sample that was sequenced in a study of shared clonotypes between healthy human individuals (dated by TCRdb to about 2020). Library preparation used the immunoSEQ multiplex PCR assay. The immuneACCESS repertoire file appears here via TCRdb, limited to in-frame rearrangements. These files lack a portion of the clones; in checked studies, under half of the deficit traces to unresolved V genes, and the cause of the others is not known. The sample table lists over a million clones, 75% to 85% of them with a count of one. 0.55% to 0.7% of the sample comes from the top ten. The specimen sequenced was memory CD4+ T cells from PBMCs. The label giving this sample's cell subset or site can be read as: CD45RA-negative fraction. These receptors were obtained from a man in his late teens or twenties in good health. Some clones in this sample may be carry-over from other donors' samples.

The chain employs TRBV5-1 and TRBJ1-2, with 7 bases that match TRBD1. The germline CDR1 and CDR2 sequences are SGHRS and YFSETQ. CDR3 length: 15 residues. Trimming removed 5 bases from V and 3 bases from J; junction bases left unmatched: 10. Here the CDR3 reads CASSPTPDRDYGYTF. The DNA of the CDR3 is TGCGCCAGCAGTCCCACGCCTGACAGGGACTATGGCTACACCTTC.

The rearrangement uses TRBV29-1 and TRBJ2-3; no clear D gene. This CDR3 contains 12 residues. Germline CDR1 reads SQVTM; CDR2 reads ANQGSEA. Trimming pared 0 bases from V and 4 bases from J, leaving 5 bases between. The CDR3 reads CSVEEKSDTQYF. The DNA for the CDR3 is TGCAGCGTTGAAGAAAAGTCAGATACGCAGTATTTT.

The CDR3 spells CASKGHTEAFF. The CDR3, as DNA: TGTGCCAGCAAGGGGCACACTGAAGCTTTCTTT. This chain links TRBV28 with TRBJ1-1, with D perhaps TRBD1 (5 bases). V gave up 7 bases and J gave up 3 bases, with 6 bases separating them. Germline CDR1 and CDR2: MDHEN and SYDVKM. This CDR3 comprises 11 residues.

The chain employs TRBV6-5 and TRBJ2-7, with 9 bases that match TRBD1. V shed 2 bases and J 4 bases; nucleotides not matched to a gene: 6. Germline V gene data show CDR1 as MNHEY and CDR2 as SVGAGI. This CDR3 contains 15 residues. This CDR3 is CASSYTGGPPYEQYF. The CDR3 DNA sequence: TGTGCCAGCAGTTACACAGGGGGCCCTCCTTACGAGCAGTACTTC.

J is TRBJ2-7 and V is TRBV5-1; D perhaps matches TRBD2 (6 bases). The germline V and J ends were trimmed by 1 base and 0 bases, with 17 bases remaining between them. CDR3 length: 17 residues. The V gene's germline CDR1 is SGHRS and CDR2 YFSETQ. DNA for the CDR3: TGCGCCAGCAGCTTGCAGGCGGGAAGTTTTGCCTCCTACGAGCAGTACTTC. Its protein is CASSLQAGSFASYEQYF.

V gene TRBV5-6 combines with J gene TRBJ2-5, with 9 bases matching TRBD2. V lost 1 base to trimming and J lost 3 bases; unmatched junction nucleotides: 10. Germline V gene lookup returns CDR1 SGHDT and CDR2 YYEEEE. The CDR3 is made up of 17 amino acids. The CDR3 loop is CASSLPGGRDVEETQYF. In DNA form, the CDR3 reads TGTGCCAGCAGCTTGCCCGGCGGGAGGGATGTGGAAGAGACCCAGTACTTC.

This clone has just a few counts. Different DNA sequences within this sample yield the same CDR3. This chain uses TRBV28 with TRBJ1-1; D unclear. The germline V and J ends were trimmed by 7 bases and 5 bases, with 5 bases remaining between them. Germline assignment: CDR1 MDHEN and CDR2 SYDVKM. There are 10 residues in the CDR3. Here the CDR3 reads CASKRTEAFF. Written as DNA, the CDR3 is TGTGCCAGCAAGCGGACTGAAGCTTTCTTT.

The DNA for the CDR3 is TGTGCCAGCTCACAAGCCCAAGAGACCCAGTACTTC. Amino acid sequence: CASSQAQETQYF. The V call is TRBV18, the J call TRBJ2-5; the D is unclear. Germline lookup yields CDR1 KGHSH and CDR2 LQKENI. This CDR3 comprises 12 residues. Trimming took 4 bases from V and 1 from J, leaving 4 bases between them.

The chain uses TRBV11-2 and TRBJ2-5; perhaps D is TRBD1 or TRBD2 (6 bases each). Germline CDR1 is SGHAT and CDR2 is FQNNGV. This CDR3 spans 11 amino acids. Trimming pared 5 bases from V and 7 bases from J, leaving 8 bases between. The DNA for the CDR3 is TGTGCCAGCAGCCGGGGGCGGACCCAGTACTTC. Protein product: CASSRGRTQYF.

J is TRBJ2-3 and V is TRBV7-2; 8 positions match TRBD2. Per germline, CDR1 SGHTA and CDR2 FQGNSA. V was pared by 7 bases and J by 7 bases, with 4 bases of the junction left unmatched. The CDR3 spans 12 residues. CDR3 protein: CASTPGGYTQYF. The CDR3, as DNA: TGTGCCAGCACCCCGGGGGGGTATACGCAGTATTTT. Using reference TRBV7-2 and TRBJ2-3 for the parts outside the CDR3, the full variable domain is GAGVSQSPSNKVTEKGKDVELRCDPISGHTALYWYRQSLGQGLEFLIYFQGNSAPDKSGLPSDRFSAERTGGSVSTLTIQRTQQEDSAVYLCASTPGGYTQYFGPGTRLTVL.

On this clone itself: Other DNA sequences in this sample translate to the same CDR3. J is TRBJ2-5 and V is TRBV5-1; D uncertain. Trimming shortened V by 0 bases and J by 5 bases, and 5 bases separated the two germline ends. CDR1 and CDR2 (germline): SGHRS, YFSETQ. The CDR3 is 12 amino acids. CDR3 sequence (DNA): TGCGCCAGCAGCTTGGTCCAGGAGACCCAGTACTTC. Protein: CASSLVQETQYF.

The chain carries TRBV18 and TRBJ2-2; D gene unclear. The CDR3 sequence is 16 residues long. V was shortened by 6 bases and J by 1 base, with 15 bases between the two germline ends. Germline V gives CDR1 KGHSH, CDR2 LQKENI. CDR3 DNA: TGTGCCAGCTCCTATAGTCCGGGCATGAACACCGGGGAGCTGTTTTTT. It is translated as CASSYSPGMNTGELFF.

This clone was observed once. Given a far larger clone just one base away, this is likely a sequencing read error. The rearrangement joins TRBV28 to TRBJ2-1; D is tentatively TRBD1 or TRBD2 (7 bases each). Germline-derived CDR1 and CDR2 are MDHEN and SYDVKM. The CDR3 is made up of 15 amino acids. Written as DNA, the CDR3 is TGTGCCAGCGGTTTATCAGGGGGGGCAGGCAATGAGCAGTTCTTC. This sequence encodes CASGLSGGAGNEQFF.

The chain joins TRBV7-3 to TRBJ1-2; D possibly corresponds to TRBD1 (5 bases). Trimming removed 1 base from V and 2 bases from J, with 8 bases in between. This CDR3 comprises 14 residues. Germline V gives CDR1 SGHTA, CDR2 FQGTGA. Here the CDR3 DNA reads TGTGCCAGCAGCTTAAATGGGGCGAACTATGGCTACACCTTC. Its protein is CASSLNGANYGYTF.

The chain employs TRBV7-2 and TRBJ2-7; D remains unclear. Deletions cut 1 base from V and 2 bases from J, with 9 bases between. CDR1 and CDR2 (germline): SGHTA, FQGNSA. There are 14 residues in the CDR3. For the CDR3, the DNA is TGTGCCAGCAGCTTAGACGCCCCCCCCTACGAGCAGTACTTC. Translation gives CASSLDAPPYEQYF. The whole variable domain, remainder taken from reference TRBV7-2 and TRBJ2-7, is GAGVSQSPSNKVTEKGKDVELRCDPISGHTALYWYRQSLGQGLEFLIYFQGNSAPDKSGLPSDRFSAERTGGSVSTLTIQRTQQEDSAVYLCASSLDAPPYEQYFGPGTRLTVT.

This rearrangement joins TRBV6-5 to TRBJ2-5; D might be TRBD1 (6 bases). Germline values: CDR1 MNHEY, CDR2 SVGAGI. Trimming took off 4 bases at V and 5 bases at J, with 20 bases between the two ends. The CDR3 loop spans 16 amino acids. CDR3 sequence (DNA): TGTGCCAGCAGTTTCTCCCAGGGGACACATGACGAGACCCAGTACTTC. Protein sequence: CASSFSQGTHDETQYF.

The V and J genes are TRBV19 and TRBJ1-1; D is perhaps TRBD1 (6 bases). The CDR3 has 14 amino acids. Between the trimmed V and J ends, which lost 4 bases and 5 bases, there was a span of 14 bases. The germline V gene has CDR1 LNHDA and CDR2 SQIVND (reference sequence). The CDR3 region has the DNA TGTGCCAGTAGTAGAACAGGGAAAAGTACTGAAGCTTTCTTT. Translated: CASSRTGKSTEAFF.

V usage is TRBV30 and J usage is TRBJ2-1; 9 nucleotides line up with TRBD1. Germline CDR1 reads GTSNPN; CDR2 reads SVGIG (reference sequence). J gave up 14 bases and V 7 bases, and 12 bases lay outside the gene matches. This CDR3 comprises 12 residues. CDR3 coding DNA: TGTGCCTTATCTTGGACAGGGGAAAAGGAGTTCTTC. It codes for CALSWTGEKEFF.

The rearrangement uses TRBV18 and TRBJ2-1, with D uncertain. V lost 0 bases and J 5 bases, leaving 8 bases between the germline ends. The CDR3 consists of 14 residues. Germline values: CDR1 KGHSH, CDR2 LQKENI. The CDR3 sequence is CASSPPWPNNEQFF. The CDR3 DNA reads TGTGCCAGCTCACCACCCTGGCCAAACAATGAGCAGTTCTTC.